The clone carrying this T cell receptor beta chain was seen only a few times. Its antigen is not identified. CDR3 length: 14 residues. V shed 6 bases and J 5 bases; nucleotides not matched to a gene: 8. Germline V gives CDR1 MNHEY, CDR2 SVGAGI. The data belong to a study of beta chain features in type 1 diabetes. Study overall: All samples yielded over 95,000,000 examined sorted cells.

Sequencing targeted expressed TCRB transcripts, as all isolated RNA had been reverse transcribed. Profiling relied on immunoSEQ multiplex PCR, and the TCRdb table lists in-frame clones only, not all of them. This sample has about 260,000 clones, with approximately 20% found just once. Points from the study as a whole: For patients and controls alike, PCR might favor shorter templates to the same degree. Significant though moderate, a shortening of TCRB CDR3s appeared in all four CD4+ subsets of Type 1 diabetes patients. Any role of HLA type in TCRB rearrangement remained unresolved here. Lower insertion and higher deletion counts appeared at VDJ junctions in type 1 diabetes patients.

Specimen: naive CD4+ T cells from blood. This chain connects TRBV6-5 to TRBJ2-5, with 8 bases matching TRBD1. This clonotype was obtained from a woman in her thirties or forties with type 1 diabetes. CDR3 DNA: TGTGCCAGCAGATGGACAGGGAGAGGGGAGACCCAGTACTTC. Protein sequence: CASRWTGRGETQYF.